The 22 T cell receptor beta chains below come from one sample, sequenced in a study of cytomegalovirus exposure and HLA in healthy donors. Only in-frame clones appear in the TCRdb table, and some are missing; sequencing was by immunoSEQ multiplex PCR. The sample lists 60,000 to 70,000 clones, 80% to 95% occurring once. The sequenced material came from PBMCs. These receptors all stem from a man aged 18-30 years in good health and CMV-seropositive.

The rearrangement links TRBV30 to TRBJ2-7; D may be TRBD2 (6 bases). The germline V gene encodes CDR1 GTSNPN and CDR2 SVGIG (reference sequence). Trimming took off 3 bases at V and 5 bases at J, with 14 bases between the two ends. This CDR3 spans 13 amino acids. Written as DNA, the CDR3 is TGTGCCTGGAGCACCGGGGGAGGCGACGAGCAGTACTTC. Protein sequence: CAWSTGGGDEQYF.

The chain joins TRBV2 to TRBJ2-3, with D uncertain. The CDR3 covers 13 residues. Trimming left V 4 bases short and J 0 bases short, with 5 bases between. Germline values: CDR1 SNHLY, CDR2 FYNNEI. DNA for the CDR3: TGTGCCAGCAGTGTTTCTAGCACAGATACGCAGTATTTT. Translated: CASSVSSTDTQYF.

The chain employs TRBV5-1 and TRBJ2-7; 8 nucleotides align to TRBD1. The ends lost 3 bases at V and 0 bases at J; junction bases unmatched: 5. This CDR3 is built from 15 residues. Per the germline V gene, CDR1 is SGHRS and CDR2 is YFSETQ. CDR3 DNA: TGCGCCAGCAGCTCCCTGGACAGGGTCTCCTACGAGCAGTACTTC. Amino acid sequence: CASSSLDRVSYEQYF.

The V and J genes are TRBV11-1 and TRBJ2-1; TRBD2 agrees at 9 bases. The CDR3 has 15 residues. Losses at the gene ends were 5 bases for V and 4 bases for J; bases not matched to a gene: 6. Germline CDR1 and CDR2: SGHAT and FQDESV (reference sequence). The chain's CDR3 is CASSAGLATYNEQFF. CDR3 coding DNA: TGTGCCAGCAGCGCGGGACTAGCTACTTACAATGAGCAGTTCTTC.

The rearrangement links TRBV5-6 to TRBJ2-7; D is uncertain. V was trimmed by 1 base and J by 3 bases, leaving 11 bases between them. CDR1 is SGHDT, CDR2 YYEEEE, per germline. The CDR3 is 14 residues long. The CDR3 region is CASSLRQPGYEQYF. CDR3 in DNA: TGTGCCAGCAGCTTGAGGCAGCCGGGCTACGAGCAGTACTTC. The full variable domain, with the rest looked up from reference TRBV5-6 and TRBJ2-7, is DAGVTQSPTHLIKTRGQQVTLRCSPKSGHDTVSWYQQALGQGPQFIFQYYEEEERQRGNFPDRFSGHQFPNYSSELNVNALLLGDSALYLCASSLRQPGYEQYFGPGTRLTVT.

This clone was detected only once. This chain joins TRBV11-2 and TRBJ1-5; D call uncertain. Looked up from germline, CDR1 is SGHAT and CDR2 is FQNNGV. Deletions cut 0 bases from V and 3 bases from J, with 9 bases between. CDR3 length equals 15 residues. CDR3 loop: CASSLESGFNQPQHF. The CDR3 DNA reads as TGTGCCAGCAGCTTAGAGTCAGGTTTCAATCAGCCCCAGCATTTT. The whole variable domain, remainder taken from reference TRBV11-2 and TRBJ1-5, is EAGVAQSPRYKIIEKRQSVAFWCNPISGHATLYWYQQILGQGPKLLIQFQNNGVVDDSQLPKDRFSAERLKGVDSTLKIQPAKLEDSAVYLCASSLESGFNQPQHFGDGTRLSIL.

This clone came up once. The chain recombines TRBV6-1 with TRBJ2-1; D perhaps matches TRBD1 (6 bases). The length of the CDR3 is 15 residues. The V end was cut by 6 bases, the J end by 2 bases, with 14 bases between. Germline CDR1 and CDR2: MNHNS and SASEGT. In nucleotides, the CDR3 is TGTGCCAGCAGGATCGACAGGCTTACCTACAATGAGCAGTTCTTC. As protein: CASRIDRLTYNEQFF.

The chain recombines TRBV4-1 with TRBJ2-3; 12 bases match TRBD2. V lost 4 bases to trimming and J lost 11 bases; unmatched junction nucleotides: 13. The CDR3 totals 16 residues. Germline CDR1 reads MGHRA; CDR2 reads YSYEKL. The CDR3: CASSRTSGNLEPWQYF. CDR3 DNA: TGCGCCAGCAGCCGGACTAGCGGGAATTTAGAACCATGGCAGTATTTT.

This chain joins TRBV11-3 and TRBJ2-7; 7 nucleotides agree with TRBD2. CDR1 and CDR2 (germline): SGHNT, YENEEA. J gave up 0 bases and V 5 bases, and 7 bases lay outside the gene matches. The CDR3 covers 15 residues. CDR3 amino acids: CASSPQGGSSYEQYF. In DNA form, the CDR3 reads TGTGCCAGCAGCCCCCAAGGCGGGAGCTCCTACGAGCAGTACTTC.

The chain is built from TRBV27 and TRBJ2-1; TRBD2 matches at 7 bases. The CDR3 sequence is 15 residues long. With 8 bases clipped from V and 4 bases from J, the junction kept 11 bases outside the gene matches. Germline CDR1 MNHEY, CDR2 SMNVEV (reference sequence). As DNA, the CDR3 is TGTGCCAGCGGGTCGCGGACTAGACGGTACAATGAGCAGTTCTTC. Its translation is CASGSRTRRYNEQFF.

The rearrangement uses TRBV28 and TRBJ1-1; D ambiguous. Germline V gene lookup returns CDR1 MDHEN and CDR2 SYDVKM. V lost 2 bases, J lost 4 bases, and 8 bases lay in between. The CDR3 runs to 13 residues. The CDR3 reads CASSLAVATEAFF. The DNA for the CDR3 is TGTGCCAGCAGTTTAGCGGTCGCCACTGAAGCTTTCTTT.

The J gene is TRBJ1-1, the V gene TRBV7-9; no definite D call. Per germline, CDR1 SEHNR and CDR2 FQNEAQ (reference sequence). Trimming took 8 bases from V and 3 from J, leaving 7 bases between them. This CDR3 region has 11 residues. The CDR3 protein is CASERDTEAFF. Here the CDR3 DNA reads TGTGCCAGCGAGAGGGACACTGAAGCTTTCTTT.

The rearrangement joins TRBV19 to TRBJ2-7, with 8 bases aligning to TRBD1. With V trimmed by 3 bases and J by 6 bases, 10 bases remained unmatched. This CDR3 has 15 amino acids. Germline lookup yields CDR1 LNHDA and CDR2 SQIVND (reference sequence). The CDR3: CASSMSQGAPGEQYF. The DNA for the CDR3 is TGTGCCAGTAGTATGTCCCAGGGGGCGCCCGGCGAGCAGTACTTC.

The genes are TRBV18 and TRBJ2-1, with TRBD2 matching over 7 bases. Germline V gives CDR1 KGHSH, CDR2 LQKENI. V dropped 2 bases and J dropped 3; count of bases not matched to a gene: 4. This CDR3 has 15 residues. The CDR3 sequence is CASSPMLADYNEQFF. The CDR3 region has the DNA TGTGCCAGCTCACCAATGCTAGCGGACTACAATGAGCAGTTCTTC.

The chain uses TRBV6-5 and TRBJ2-3; TRBD2 is a possible D gene (6 bases). Germline CDR1 MNHEY, CDR2 SVGAGI. The CDR3 totals 16 residues. The V end was cut by 0 bases, the J end by 3 bases, with 13 bases between. The CDR3 bases are TGTGCCAGCAGTTACTCCCGACTAGTGCGGACAGATACGCAGTATTTT. As protein: CASSYSRLVRTDTQYF.

A remark on this clone: Other DNA sequences in this specimen translate into the identical CDR3. V is TRBV19 and J is TRBJ1-5; 9 nucleotides line up with TRBD1. Germline values: CDR1 LNHDA, CDR2 SQIVND (reference sequence). The V segment lost 1 base and the J segment 2 bases; nucleotides outside the gene matches: 0. The CDR3 covers 15 residues. CDR3 sequence: CASSIGTGGNQPQHF. CDR3 in DNA: TGTGCCAGTAGTATAGGGACAGGGGGCAATCAGCCCCAGCATTTT. The full variable domain, rest sourced from reference TRBV19 and TRBJ1-5, is DGGITQSPKYLFRKEGQNVTLSCEQNLNHDAMYWYRQDPGQGLRLIYYSQIVNDFQKGDIAEGYSVSREKKESFPLTVTSAQKNPTAFYLCASSIGTGGNQPQHFGDGTRLSIL.

CDR3 DNA: TGTGCCAGCAGTTACGGGCTGGGGGCGGGCTATGGCTACACCTTC. Protein sequence: CASSYGLGAGYGYTF. The V gene is TRBV6-5, the J gene TRBJ1-2; a weak D match, TRBD1 (6 bases). CDR3 length equals 15 residues. Germline loops: CDR1 MNHEY, CDR2 SVGAGI. Trimming removed 2 bases at V and 4 bases at J, with 14 bases between.

The chain links TRBV28 to TRBJ1-1; D might be TRBD1 (5 bases). This CDR3 region has 12 residues. V lost 10 bases and J 6 bases, leaving 15 bases between the germline ends. CDR1 is MDHEN and CDR2 is SYDVKM in the germline V gene. The CDR3 spells CAIVGSGAEAFF. The DNA for the CDR3 is TGTGCCATCGTTGGTTCGGGGGCTGAAGCTTTCTTT.

This rearrangement joins TRBV7-9 to TRBJ2-5; D is perhaps TRBD2 (5 bases). The V gene's germline CDR1 is SEHNR and CDR2 FQNEAQ (reference sequence). V was pared by 4 bases and J by 5 bases, with 17 bases between. The CDR3 length is 15 residues. In DNA, the CDR3 is TGTGCCAGCAGCTCGCCGTTTGGGTCGGGGGAGACCCAGTACTTC. It translates to CASSSPFGSGETQYF.

This clone was recorded only once. This chain links TRBV6-1 with TRBJ2-5, with 12 bases lining up with TRBD1. Germline CDR1 is MNHNS and CDR2 is SASEGT. The CDR3 spans 14 residues. V gave up 4 bases and J gave up 5 bases; unmatched junction bases: 2. The CDR3 is CASSGDRGRETQYF. CDR3 in DNA: TGTGCCAGCAGTGGGGACAGGGGGCGGGAGACCCAGTACTTC.

This clone was observed a few times. CDR3 region: CASSQEGTGANVLTF. DNA for the CDR3: TGTGCCAGCAGCCAAGAGGGCACTGGGGCCAACGTCCTGACTTTC. The chain carries TRBV4-2 and TRBJ2-6; D ambiguous. Germline CDR1 reads LGHNA; CDR2 reads YNFKEQ. Trimming removed 0 bases from V and 2 bases from J, with 5 bases in between. This CDR3 contains 15 residues.

The rearrangement uses TRBV28 and TRBJ2-7, with D perhaps matching TRBD2 (5 bases). The CDR3 extends over 15 amino acids. From germline, CDR1 is MDHEN and CDR2 SYDVKM. The ends were cut back, 3 bases at V and 7 bases at J, with 19 bases in the middle. The CDR3 DNA sequence: TGTGCCAGCAGTTTCCAACTAGTAGGGTCGAAGGAGCAGTACTTC. Translated: CASSFQLVGSKEQYF.